The 8 T cell receptor beta chains presented below share a single source sample, sequenced in a study of blood T cell repertoires in COVID-19. TCRdb's table, derived via immunoSEQ multiplex PCR, lists solely in-frame clones and lacks some. The repertoire has 88,000 or so clones, over 75% of them found once; the top ten carry 3.5% to 4.5%. The specimen was peripheral blood. The receptors derive from a man in his 60s with acute or convalescent COVID-19.

The chain carries TRBV4-3 and TRBJ2-7, with TRBD1 matching over 11 bases. Per the germline V gene, CDR1 is LGHNA and CDR2 is YSLEER. J gave up 1 base and V 0 bases, and 5 bases lay outside the gene matches. This CDR3 has 17 residues. This chain's CDR3 is CASSQDGTGGRSYEQYF. DNA for the CDR3: TGCGCCAGCAGCCAAGATGGGACAGGGGGTAGGTCCTACGAGCAGTACTTC.

The chain combines TRBV11-2 with TRBJ1-6, with a possible D match to TRBD1 (6 bases). This CDR3 has 14 residues. From germline, CDR1 is SGHAT and CDR2 FQNNGV. The V end was cut by 3 bases, the J end by 9 bases, with 12 bases between. The CDR3 region is CASSFSGVGSPLHF. In nucleotides, the CDR3 is TGTGCCAGCAGCTTTTCAGGGGTGGGTTCACCCCTCCACTTT.

This sequence joins TRBV21-1 and TRBJ2-3; whether TRBD2, the table's D call, matches the DNA was not checked. TRBV21-1 is described as a pseudogene. This CDR3 comprises 16 residues. CDR3 protein: CASSKVLAGDADTQYF. The CDR3, as DNA: TGTGCCAGCAGCAAAGTACTAGCGGGAGATGCAGATACGCAGTATTTT.

The V call is TRBV21-1, the J call TRBJ2-5; the table's D gene call, TRBD1, was not cross checked with the DNA. TRBV21-1 is a pseudogene. The CDR3 extends over 15 amino acids. The CDR3 DNA reads TGTGCCAGCAGCCCCAGGGGAGCTCATCAAGAGACCCAGTACTTC. This sequence encodes CASSPRGAHQETQYF.

This clone was counted only a few times. This chain joins TRBV5-4 and TRBJ1-6; no firm D call. CDR1 is SGHNT and CDR2 is YYREEE in the germline V gene (reference sequence). V dropped 0 bases and J dropped 8 bases, with 9 bases sitting between them. The CDR3 length is 14 residues. CDR3 in DNA: TGTGCCAGCAGCTTGGTTCAGGAATATTCACCCCTCCACTTT. Protein product: CASSLVQEYSPLHF.

This rearrangement joins TRBV5-1 to TRBJ1-6, with 7 bases that match TRBD1. V lost 5 bases, J lost 5 bases, and 7 bases stayed unmatched. CDR3 length: 15 residues. Germline lookup yields CDR1 SGHRS and CDR2 YFSETQ. CDR3 amino acids: CASRRLGTDNSPLHF. CDR3 bases: TGCGCCAGCAGACGCTTAGGGACAGATAATTCACCCCTCCACTTT.

The gene calls are TRBV7-9 and TRBJ2-1; TRBD2 matches at 8 bases. V lost 5 bases and J lost 3; bases outside the gene matches: 6. Germline V lookup: CDR1 SEHNR, CDR2 FQNEAQ (reference sequence). There are 15 residues in the CDR3. The CDR3 loop is CASSPAGGFYNEQFF. CDR3 sequence (DNA): TGTGCCAGCAGCCCTGCGGGGGGCTTCTACAATGAGCAGTTCTTC.

This chain links TRBV7-9 with TRBJ2-2, with D possibly TRBD2 on 6 matching bases. From germline, CDR1 is SEHNR and CDR2 FQNEAQ (reference sequence). With 3 bases removed from V and 3 bases from J, the gap between germline ends came to 11 bases. The CDR3 extends over 15 amino acids. CDR3 residues: CASSFGGIDTGELFF. In DNA form, the CDR3 reads TGTGCCAGCAGCTTCGGCGGGATCGACACCGGGGAGCTGTTTTTT.